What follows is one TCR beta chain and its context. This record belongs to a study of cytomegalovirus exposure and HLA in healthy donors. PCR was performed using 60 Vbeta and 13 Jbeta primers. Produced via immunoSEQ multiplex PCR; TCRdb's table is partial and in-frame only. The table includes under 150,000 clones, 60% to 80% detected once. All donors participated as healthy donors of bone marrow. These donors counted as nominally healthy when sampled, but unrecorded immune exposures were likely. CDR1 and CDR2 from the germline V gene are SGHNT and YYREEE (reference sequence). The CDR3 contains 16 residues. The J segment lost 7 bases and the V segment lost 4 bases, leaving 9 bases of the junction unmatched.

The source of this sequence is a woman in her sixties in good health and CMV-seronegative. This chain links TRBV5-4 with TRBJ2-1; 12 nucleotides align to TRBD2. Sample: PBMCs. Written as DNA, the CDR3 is TGTGCCAGCAGCCCTCTAGCGGGGGGGGCTCGGAATGAGCAGTTCTTC. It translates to CASSPLAGGARNEQFF.